This TCR beta chain originates from a study of immune heterogeneity within non-small cell lung tumors. TCR beta CDR3 was amplified by multiplex PCR using 32 V and 13 J primers. One entry per CDR3 protein, called by TCRdb with MiXCR from the multiplex PCR reads. Here the sample spans approximately 15,000 distinct CDR3 sequences, approximately 26% being singletons. There are 13 residues in the CDR3. V lost 7 bases, J lost 8 bases, and 10 bases stayed unmatched. Study outcomes and limitations: Between one patient and another, high-frequency T-cell receptor beta clonotypes were largely distinct.

Genomic DNA extracted from bulk tumor tissue served as template. A total of approximately 600 ng was used per sample. While surgery was under way, several biopsies spaced far apart were taken per primary tumor. Curative surgery was performed on patients who had untreated, newly diagnosed non-small cell lung cancer. By its share, this clonotype is medium-sized. Its antigen is not identified. This chain joins TRBV12-3 or TRBV12-4 and TRBJ1-2, with 7 nucleotides matching TRBD1. The sample taken for sequencing was lung tumor tissue. The receptor's source is a man in his forties with non-small cell lung cancer. The CDR3 DNA follows: TGTGCCAGCACTTCAGGGGGGTCGGAGGGCTACACCTTC. Its protein is CASTSGGSEGYTF.